This T cell receptor (beta chain) was identified during a study of shared clonotypes between healthy human individuals. Findings and limits, study-wide: Relative to clonotypes present in all four donors, those not shared had lower generation probabilities. It was anticipated that sequencing depth would influence how many clonotypes donors shared.

Sequencing used immunoSEQ multiplex PCR; TCRdb keeps in-frame clones, though not all of them. Of approximately 350,000 clones detected, 96% appear once; the ten largest clones hold about 0.32%. In regard to this clone: The antigen is not known.

Germline CDR1 and CDR2: LNHNV and YYDKDF (reference sequence). Deletions cut 5 bases from V and 7 bases from J, with 17 bases between. This CDR3 is 15 amino acids long. Source material: memory CD8+ T cells sorted from blood. This sample's subset: CD45RO+ cells pooled with CCR7-negative TemRA cells. The chain combines TRBV15 with TRBJ1-4, with D possibly being TRBD1 (5 bases). The receptor's source is a man younger than 40 in good health. The CDR3 DNA follows: TGTGCCACCAGCGGTAGGACAACCAGCGGTGAAAAACTGTTTTTT. It encodes CATSGRTTSGEKLFF.